This record concerns one T cell receptor beta chain sequence. Its antigen remains unknown. The CDR3 does not end in the conserved phenylalanine or tryptophan, so this is likely a read error. The DNA is omitted, as the CDR3 cannot be located on it reliably, and the CDR3 follows TCRdb's listing. The germline gives CDR1 SGHVS, CDR2 FQNEAQ. The CDR3 has 13 amino acids, counting both end residues. This entry is derived from a study of CD8+CD57+ T cells in acquired aplastic anemia. Looking at the study overall: Sorted CD4+ and CD8+ cells yielded about 2.9 ug of DNA on average. CD4+ cell libraries from healthy donors averaged around 11 million reads. Study-level results: Patients and controls were not found to differ significantly in CD8+ Simpson's diversity. Patients and controls shared under 35 CD8+ CDR3 sequences, highly expressed in patients.

The template used for profiling TCR beta VDJ and CDR3 was genomic DNA. Each CDR3 protein is one row after TCRdb ran MiXCR on the reads. Here the sample spans hundreds of thousands of distinct CDR3 sequences, roughly 68% being singletons. The sequence was obtained from a human donor in good health, serving as a control. The chain has TRBV7-8 and TRBJ2-3; the DNA was not compared with TRBD1, the D call given in the table. The specimen was sorted CD4+, CD8+, or CD8+CD57+ T cells (not recorded which) from PBMCs. The CDR3 sequence: CASSLIRPGTGGS.